This is a list of T cell receptor beta chains from one sample in a study of blood T cells in healthy people across ages. A single record per CDR3 protein comes from TCRdb applying MiXCR to the 5' RACE reads. Of roughly 1.5 million distinct CDR3 sequences in the sample, 42% were seen once. The sample was blood. The receptor set was obtained from a woman younger than 30 in good health. Each CDR3 is given without its conserved first and last residue. Clone size is stated in some rows and not others, as once, few, many or a class when expanded.

V: TRBV29-1
size: few
J: TRBJ2-7
CDR3: SVATSGSHEQY

V: TRBV5-1
size: few
J: TRBJ2-3
CDR3: ASSLSTSGSGTDTQY

V: TRBV15
size: .
J: .
CDR3: ATSGTRDAHEQY

V: TRBV25-1
size: .
J: TRBJ1-1
CDR3: ASSALQGAGKNTEAF

V: TRBV4-3
size: .
J: TRBJ2-3
CDR3: ASSQESRDTQY

V: TRBV4-1
size: .
J: TRBJ1-1
CDR3: ASSQGQGSPEAF

V: TRBV12-3/TRBV12-4
size: few
J: TRBJ2-1
CDR3: ASSDPASGRRFNEQF

V: TRBV11-2
size: few
J: TRBJ1-2
CDR3: ASSPWETGKKNGYT

V: TRBV27
size: .
J: TRBJ2-1
CDR3: ASRHLLDNEQF

V: TRBV7-2
size: .
J: TRBJ2-3
CDR3: ASGDYTDMQY

V: TRBV19
size: few
J: TRBJ1-1
CDR3: ASSIAQGAFTEAF

V: TRBV12-3/TRBV12-4
size: .
J: TRBJ2-3
CDR3: ASPPNPTSGGADTQY

V: TRBV7-2
size: few
J: TRBJ1-2
CDR3: ASSSVGYGYT

V: TRBV20-1
size: .
J: .
CDR3: SAPPGLAGIRDYEQY

V: TRBV2
size: many
J: TRBJ2-2
CDR3: ASSLSGRNTGELF

V: TRBV27
size: .
J: TRBJ1-5
CDR3: ASSSRQAGTSLQPQH

V: TRBV7-2
size: once
J: TRBJ2-5
CDR3: ASSDLLSGGAQTQY

V: TRBV7-6
size: .
J: TRBJ1-2
CDR3: ASSKDPGGRSNYGYT

V: TRBV12-3/TRBV12-4
size: .
J: TRBJ2-4
CDR3: ASSPQRGGAKNIQY

V: TRBV7-8
size: .
J: TRBJ2-7
CDR3: ASSPRQGLSTNEQY

V: TRBV21-1
size: .
J: TRBJ2-7
CDR3: ASRTQLLSYEQY

V: TRBV7-9
size: .
J: TRBJ2-7
CDR3: ASSSPGQGNSYEQY

V: TRBV7-2
size: .
J: TRBJ1-4
CDR3: ASSLAAGRREKLF

V: TRBV7-2
size: few
J: TRBJ1-5
CDR3: ASSLGPTGLSNQPQH

V: TRBV29-1
size: .
J: TRBJ2-7
CDR3: SAEGGYSYEQY

V: TRBV5-6
size: few
J: TRBJ1-2
CDR3: ASRWDRVRGYT

V: TRBV9
size: .
J: TRBJ1-2
CDR3: ASSVTTSPGYSNYGYT

V: TRBV20-1
size: .
J: TRBJ2-5
CDR3: SARGLGEETQY

V: TRBV7-2
size: few
J: TRBJ2-1
CDR3: ASSLGTSPLVGYNEQF

V: TRBV7-2
size: .
J: TRBJ2-5
CDR3: ASSFLGLAGTPRETQY

V: TRBV7-2
size: .
J: TRBJ2-3
CDR3: ASSLVSTSQGDTQY

V: TRBV28
size: .
J: TRBJ2-7
CDR3: ASRTAGQGSYEQY

V: TRBV7-2
size: .
J: TRBJ1-6
CDR3: ASSPTGGPVSPLH

V: TRBV7-2
size: .
J: TRBJ1-1
CDR3: ASSLLWYTEAF

V: TRBV12-3/TRBV12-4
size: .
J: TRBJ2-7
CDR3: ASSLLFSYEQY

V: TRBV3-1
size: .
J: TRBJ2-7
CDR3: ASSREFGEQY

V: TRBV29-1
size: few
J: TRBJ1-1
CDR3: SASGLEAF

V: TRBV9
size: few
J: TRBJ1-4
CDR3: ASSVSGRGEKLF

V: TRBV7-2
size: few
J: TRBJ1-1
CDR3: ASSFPAAPVNTEAF

V: TRBV5-6
size: .
J: TRBJ2-6
CDR3: ASSPLRNSGANVLT

V: TRBV20-1
size: once
J: TRBJ1-5
CDR3: SASLPSWKDSKGPQH

V: TRBV20-1
size: .
J: TRBJ2-1
CDR3: SAPGRAGVNEQF

V: TRBV12-3/TRBV12-4
size: .
J: TRBJ2-7
CDR3: ASRFRESSYEQY

V: TRBV11-2
size: .
J: TRBJ1-2
CDR3: ASSLEAATNYGYT

V: TRBV20-1
size: .
J: TRBJ2-1
CDR3: SAGKGAGQGYNEQF

V: TRBV2
size: few
J: TRBJ1-2
CDR3: ASSEGTGGLYGYT

V: TRBV10-3
size: few
J: TRBJ2-3
CDR3: AISDTGLVGTQY

V: TRBV12-3/TRBV12-4
size: .
J: TRBJ1-2
CDR3: ASSWDGANYGYT

V: TRBV4-3
size: few
J: TRBJ1-2
CDR3: ASSQELGQLGYT

V: TRBV5-1
size: .
J: TRBJ1-2
CDR3: ASSLGAAQGHGHT

V: TRBV7-6
size: few
J: TRBJ1-2
CDR3: ASSLGTGSVYGYT

V: TRBV10-3
size: few
J: TRBJ1-4
CDR3: ATLDSATNEKLF

V: TRBV5-6
size: .
J: TRBJ1-6
CDR3: ASSLSTKSPLH

V: TRBV10-3
size: .
J: TRBJ1-2
CDR3: AIQSAGKENYGYT

V: TRBV12-3/TRBV12-4
size: .
J: TRBJ2-7
CDR3: ASRQTEGEQY

V: TRBV15
size: .
J: TRBJ1-2
CDR3: ATSRDLLASVYGYT

V: TRBV12-3/TRBV12-4
size: .
J: TRBJ2-5
CDR3: ASLSRLAGAREQY

V: TRBV6-5
size: .
J: TRBJ1-4
CDR3: ASSRLGESNEKLF

V: TRBV12-3/TRBV12-4
size: few
J: TRBJ1-4
CDR3: ASSPPQGGALF